Following are 22 T cell receptor beta chains from one sample sequenced in a study of beta chain features in type 1 diabetes. Sequenced material consisted of expressed TCRB transcripts (all of the isolated RNA was reverse transcribed). Profiling relied on immunoSEQ multiplex PCR, and the TCRdb table lists in-frame clones only, not all of them. The table lists some 400,000 clones, about 16% of them singletons. Source material: naive CD4+ T cells from blood. These receptors all come from a woman younger than 30 in good health.

This clone was recorded a few times. The genes are TRBV29-1 and TRBJ1-1; tentative D call: TRBD1 (6 bases). V was shortened by 2 bases and J by 9 bases, with 25 bases between the two germline ends. The CDR3 extends over 16 amino acids. Germline values: CDR1 SQVTM, CDR2 ANQGSEA. The CDR3 here is CSVEFGQGGGSGKAFF. The CDR3, as DNA: TGCAGCGTTGAATTTGGGCAGGGAGGGGGATCGGGGAAAGCTTTCTTT.

This clone was observed a few times. V and J are TRBV9 and TRBJ2-1, with TRBD2 identical over 13 bases. The CDR3 consists of 21 residues. The V gene end was trimmed by 4 bases and the J gene end by 0 bases; junction bases not matched to a gene: 16. The germline V gene encodes CDR1 SGDLS and CDR2 YYNGEE. CDR3 region: CASSSTPPGLAGPSSYNEQFF. DNA of the CDR3: TGTGCCAGCAGCTCCACTCCTCCGGGACTAGCGGGACCAAGCTCCTACAATGAGCAGTTCTTC.

This sequence joins TRBV27 and TRBJ2-1; 11 positions match TRBD2. CDR3 length: 17 amino acids. Germline V gene lookup returns CDR1 MNHEY and CDR2 SMNVEV (reference sequence). J was trimmed by 3 bases and V by 6 bases; bases with no gene match: 10. CDR3 residues: CASSVLAGDGFYNEQFF. The CDR3 DNA follows: TGTGCCAGCAGCGTACTAGCGGGAGATGGATTCTACAATGAGCAGTTCTTC.

In nucleotides, the CDR3 is TGTGCCTGGATACCCCCGGGACTCCGCCAAGAGACCCAGTACTTC. Encoded protein: CAWIPPGLRQETQYF. The chain couples TRBV30 to TRBJ2-5; maybe TRBD2 (6 bases). The CDR3 has 15 residues. V was shortened by 4 bases and J by 1 base, with 16 bases between the two germline ends. Germline assignment: CDR1 GTSNPN and CDR2 SVGIG (reference sequence).

The J gene is TRBJ2-7, the V gene TRBV29-1; D is possibly TRBD1 (6 bases). The CDR3 is 12 residues long. V shed 4 bases and J shed 2 bases, with 9 bases lying between them. Looked up from germline, CDR1 is SQVTM and CDR2 is ANQGSEA. CDR3 coding DNA: TGCAGCGTTGGTGGACAGACCTACGAGCAGTACTTC. Translated: CSVGGQTYEQYF.

This clone was counted between two and nine times. The chain is built from TRBV29-1 and TRBJ2-7; D remains ambiguous. The CDR3 spans 14 residues. Trimming pared 7 bases from V and 1 base from J, leaving 17 bases between. The germline CDR1 and CDR2 sequences are SQVTM and ANQGSEA. The CDR3 is CSAVGQVPSYEQYF. CDR3 nucleotide sequence: TGCAGCGCCGTAGGCCAGGTACCTTCCTACGAGCAGTACTTC.

A few counts support this clone. The chain recombines TRBV9 with TRBJ1-3; D not resolved. CDR3 size: 14 residues. The germline gives CDR1 SGDLS, CDR2 YYNGEE. Trimming shortened V by 1 base and J by 0 bases, and 5 bases separated the two germline ends. CDR3 region: CASSVSHSGNTIYF. The CDR3 DNA reads as TGTGCCAGCAGCGTATCCCACTCTGGAAACACCATATATTTT.

The V and J genes are TRBV4-1 and TRBJ2-1; D is possibly TRBD2 (5 bases). Trimming removed 2 bases from V and 2 bases from J, with 13 bases in between. CDR1 is MGHRA and CDR2 is YSYEKL in the germline V gene. CDR3 length: 16 amino acids. The CDR3 DNA sequence: TGCGCCAGCAGCCAAACCTTGGACTGGGCCTACAATGAGCAGTTCTTC. Encoded protein: CASSQTLDWAYNEQFF.

The chain is built from TRBV19 and TRBJ1-4; D ambiguous. The V end lost 8 bases, the J end lost 8 bases, and 12 bases lay between the germline ends. Germline V gene sequence: CDR1 LNHDA, CDR2 SQIVND (reference sequence). CDR3 length equals 12 residues. CDR3 DNA: TGTGCCAGTGGGCGGGCTGGGGAAAAACTGTTTTTT. Translation gives CASGRAGEKLFF.

In its sample, this clone was seen a few times. The chain has TRBV28 and TRBJ1-1, with 7 positions matching TRBD1. CDR1 and CDR2 from the germline V gene are MDHEN and SYDVKM. Trimming removed 5 bases from V and 1 base from J; junction bases left unmatched: 4. CDR3 size: 14 residues. The CDR3 DNA sequence: TGTGCCAGCAGTCTGACAGGGCCGAACACTGAAGCTTTCTTT. Its protein product is CASSLTGPNTEAFF.

This sequence joins TRBV6-4 and TRBJ2-2; D perhaps matches TRBD1 (5 bases). Germline V gene lookup returns CDR1 MRHNA and CDR2 SNTAGT. V lost 2 bases and J 5 bases, leaving 12 bases between the germline ends. The CDR3 runs 15 residues. In DNA form, the CDR3 reads TGTGCCAGCAGTGACCCAGGGAAAGGTACCGGGGAGCTGTTTTTT. Translation: CASSDPGKGTGELFF.

Only a few counts were recorded for this clone. The chain joins TRBV2 to TRBJ2-7; 12 bases match TRBD2. Germline V gene data show CDR1 as SNHLY and CDR2 as FYNNEI. The length of the CDR3 is 15 residues. V gave up 7 bases and J gave up 6 bases; unmatched junction bases: 10. CDR3 loop: CASTLTSGSRREQYF. The DNA of the CDR3 is TGTGCCAGCACCTTGACTAGCGGGAGTCGTCGCGAGCAGTACTTC.

The chain uses TRBV30 and TRBJ1-5; D gene uncertain. Germline V CDR1 and CDR2: GTSNPN, SVGIG (reference sequence). V gave up 4 bases and J gave up 7 bases, with 8 bases separating them. This CDR3 has 11 amino acids. The CDR3 DNA sequence: TGTGCCTGGAAAAGCGGGCAGCCCCAGCATTTT. Protein product: CAWKSGQPQHF.

The sample holds a few counts of this clone. CDR3 bases: TGCAGCGTCTCACTTAGCGGGAGGGGGGCTCTAGAGACCCAGTACTTC. This translates into CSVSLSGRGALETQYF. The chain combines TRBV29-1 with TRBJ2-5; 11 bases fit TRBD2. The V gene end was trimmed by 6 bases and the J gene end by 4 bases; junction bases not matched to a gene: 13. The CDR3 has 16 residues. Germline lookup yields CDR1 SQVTM and CDR2 ANQGSEA.

J is TRBJ2-3 and V is TRBV11-3; TRBD2 is a possible D gene (6 bases). The germline gives CDR1 SGHNT, CDR2 YENEEA. Trimming removed 5 bases at V and 2 bases at J, with 14 bases between. CDR3 length: 15 residues. The CDR3 loop reads CASSQGSGDTDTQYF. The CDR3, as DNA: TGTGCCAGCAGCCAAGGATCGGGGGACACAGATACGCAGTATTTT.

The chain employs TRBV27 and TRBJ1-2; D uncertain. The CDR3 has 12 residues. Looked up from germline, CDR1 is MNHEY and CDR2 is SMNVEV (reference sequence). Trimming removed 3 bases from V and 5 bases from J, with 7 bases in between. The CDR3 DNA reads as TGTGCCAGCAGTTTGTACGGTTATGGCTACACCTTC. Protein product: CASSLYGYGYTF.

The rearrangement uses TRBV9 and TRBJ1-2; 9 nucleotides match TRBD1. CDR3 length: 17 residues. Losses at the gene ends were 0 bases for V and 7 bases for J; bases not matched to a gene: 13. Germline V gene data show CDR1 as SGDLS and CDR2 as YYNGEE. CDR3 region: CASSVEGQGRPIGGYTF. The DNA of the CDR3 is TGTGCCAGCAGCGTAGAAGGACAGGGGCGGCCAATAGGTGGCTACACCTTC.

The rearrangement uses TRBV7-2 and TRBJ2-3; D is undetermined. The CDR3 spans 13 residues. V gave up 7 bases and J gave up 1 base, with 9 bases separating them. In germline, CDR1 is SGHTA, CDR2 FQGNSA. The CDR3 nucleotides are TGTGCCAGCACCATCCGGGGCACAGATACGCAGTATTTT. Its protein is CASTIRGTDTQYF. The full variable domain, in which reference TRBV7-2 and TRBJ2-3 provide the parts outside the CDR3, is GAGVSQSPSNKVTEKGKDVELRCDPISGHTALYWYRQSLGQGLEFLIYFQGNSAPDKSGLPSDRFSAERTGGSVSTLTIQRTQQEDSAVYLCASTIRGTDTQYFGPGTRLTVL.

The chain joins TRBV10-3 to TRBJ1-1; D may be TRBD1 (5 bases). The CDR3 runs 13 residues. Trimming removed 6 bases at V and 2 bases at J, with 10 bases between. Looked up from germline, CDR1 is ENHRY and CDR2 is SYGVKD. This CDR3 is CAIRSGGNTEAFF. The CDR3 DNA follows: TGTGCCATCAGATCCGGGGGTAACACTGAAGCTTTCTTT.

In its sample, this clone was seen a few times. DNA for the CDR3: TGTGCCAGCACTCAAGGACTGCCCGGGGGGACCCAGTACTTC. It encodes CASTQGLPGGTQYF. The rearrangement links TRBV6-5 to TRBJ2-5; D perhaps matches TRBD2 (6 bases). The CDR3 runs 14 residues. The ends were cut back, 7 bases at V and 7 bases at J, with 19 bases in the middle. In germline, CDR1 is MNHEY, CDR2 SVGAGI.

The V and J genes are TRBV7-9 and TRBJ2-3; D is possibly TRBD2 (5 bases). The CDR3 extends over 13 amino acids. Per the germline V gene, CDR1 is SEHNR and CDR2 is FQNEAQ (reference sequence). V was cut by 5 bases and J by 2 bases, with 8 bases left in between. CDR3 bases: TGTGCCAGCAGCCAAGACTACACAGATACGCAGTATTTT. Translation gives CASSQDYTDTQYF. The entire variable domain, with the rest obtained from reference TRBV7-9 and TRBJ2-3, is as follows: DTGVSQNPRHKITKRGQNVTFRCDPISEHNRLYWYRQTLGQGPEFLTYFQNEAQLEKSRLLSDRFSAERPKGSFSTLEIQRTEQGDSAMYLCASSQDYTDTQYFGPGTRLTVL.

This clone has just a few counts. The chain links TRBV28 to TRBJ2-3; 10 bases align to TRBD2. J gave up 4 bases and V 5 bases, and 6 bases lay outside the gene matches. The CDR3 has 15 amino acids. The germline V gene has CDR1 MDHEN and CDR2 SYDVKM. The CDR3 DNA follows: TGTGCCAGCAGTCCCGCTCTAGCGGGAGCAGATACGCAGTATTTT. Protein product: CASSPALAGADTQYF.